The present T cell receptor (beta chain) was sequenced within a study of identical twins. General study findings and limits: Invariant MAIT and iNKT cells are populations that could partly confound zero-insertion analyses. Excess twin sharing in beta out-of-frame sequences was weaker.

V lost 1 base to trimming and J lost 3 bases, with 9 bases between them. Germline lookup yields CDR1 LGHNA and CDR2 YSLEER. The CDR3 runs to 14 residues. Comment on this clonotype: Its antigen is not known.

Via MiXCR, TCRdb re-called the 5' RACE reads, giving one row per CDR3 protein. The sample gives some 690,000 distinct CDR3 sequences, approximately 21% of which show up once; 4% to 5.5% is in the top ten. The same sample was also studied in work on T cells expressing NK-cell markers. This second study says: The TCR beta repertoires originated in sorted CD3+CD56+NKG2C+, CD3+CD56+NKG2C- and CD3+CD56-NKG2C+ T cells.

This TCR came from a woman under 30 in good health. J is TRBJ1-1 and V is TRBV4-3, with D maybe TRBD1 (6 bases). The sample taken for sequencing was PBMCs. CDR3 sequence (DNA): TGCGCCAGCAGCCAAGTGGCAGGGGACACTGAAGCTTTCTTT. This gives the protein CASSQVAGDTEAFF.